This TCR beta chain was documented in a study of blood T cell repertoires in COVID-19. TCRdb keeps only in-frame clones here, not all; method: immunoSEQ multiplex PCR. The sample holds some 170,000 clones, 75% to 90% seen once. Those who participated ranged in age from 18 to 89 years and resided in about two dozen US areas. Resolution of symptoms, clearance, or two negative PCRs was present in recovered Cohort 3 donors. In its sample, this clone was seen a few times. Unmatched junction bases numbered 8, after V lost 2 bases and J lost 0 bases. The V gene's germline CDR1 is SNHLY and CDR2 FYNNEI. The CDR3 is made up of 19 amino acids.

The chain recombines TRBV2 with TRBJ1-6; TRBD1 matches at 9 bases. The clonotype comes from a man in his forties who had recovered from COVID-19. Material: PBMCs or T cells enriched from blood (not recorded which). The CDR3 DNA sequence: TGTGCCAGCAGTGAACCCCTAGGACAGGGGAGCTCCTATAATTCACCCCTCCACTTT. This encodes CASSEPLGQGSSYNSPLHF.